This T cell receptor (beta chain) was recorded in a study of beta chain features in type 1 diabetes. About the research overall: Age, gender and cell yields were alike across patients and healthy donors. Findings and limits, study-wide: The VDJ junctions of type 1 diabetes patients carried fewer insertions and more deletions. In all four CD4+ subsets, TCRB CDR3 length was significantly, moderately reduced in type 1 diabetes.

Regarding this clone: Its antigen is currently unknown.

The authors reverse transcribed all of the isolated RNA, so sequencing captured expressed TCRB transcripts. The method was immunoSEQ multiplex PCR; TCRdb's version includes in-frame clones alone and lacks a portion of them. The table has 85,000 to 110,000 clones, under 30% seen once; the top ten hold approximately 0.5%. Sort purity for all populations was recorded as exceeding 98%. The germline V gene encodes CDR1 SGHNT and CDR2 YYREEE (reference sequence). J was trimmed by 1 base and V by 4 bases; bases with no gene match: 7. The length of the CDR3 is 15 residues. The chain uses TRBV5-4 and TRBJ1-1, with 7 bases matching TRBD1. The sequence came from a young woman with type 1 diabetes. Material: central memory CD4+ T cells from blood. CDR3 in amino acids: CASSPRGQRNTEAFF. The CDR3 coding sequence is TGTGCCAGCAGCCCCCGGGGACAGCGGAACACTGAAGCTTTCTTT.